The rows below give T cell receptor beta chains drawn from one sample of a study of cytomegalovirus exposure and HLA in healthy donors. Assay used: immunoSEQ multiplex PCR; TCRdb lists only in-frame clones, some missing. The table shows about 150,000 clones, with around 84% occurring only once. Sequencing was performed on PBMCs. These receptors were obtained from a boy between 2 and 10 years old in good health and CMV-seronegative. The CDR3 runs from the conserved cysteine through the conserved F or W.

v_call | cdr3_aa
TRBV7-9 | CASSGTSGPTEQYF
TRBV1 | CTSSEGTSTVLAPFF
TRBV28 | CASRTGRLNTEAFF
TRBV28 | CASSLGGGNYEQYF
TRBV7-9 | CSSSLDTNYGYTF
TRBV6-5 | CAGRKGQGAGETQYF
TRBV5-1 | CASSDTGGANVLTF
TRBV5-1 | CASSSAGGWGNEQFF
TRBV29-1 | CSVGTGGEQYF
TRBV6-1 | CASPSRTPNTEAFF
TRBV7-8 | CASSWYGGFITNEKLFF
TRBV28 | CASSPPGGRPSSGNTIYF
TRBV30 | CAVRQGGRYEQYF
TRBV5-3 | CARSSALAGEESEQFF
TRBV30 | CAWTGTGDKGVFF
TRBV21-1 | CASSKCWRVYEKLFF
TRBV19 | CASMDRESYGYTF
TRBV4-1 | CASRGVGINEQFF
TRBV13 | CASRGGRGSYNEQFF
TRBV2 | CASSVSTSLRDTQYF
TRBV21-1 | CASTSPRTNDGYTF
TRBV30 | CAWGQGADQPQHF
TRBV28 | CASSGMTTQSSYEQYF
TRBV19 | CASTQSGTRNNEQFF
TRBV28 | CASSFLRGRSFQHF
TRBV4-2 | CASSQEPVLTDTQYF
TRBV6-1 | CASSARQGGETQYF
TRBV15 | CATSQAAGGYGYTF
TRBV7-8 | CASSRREGLYNEQFF
TRBV18 | CASSPSVTGLSGNTIYF
TRBV6-1 | CASRLASLTDTQYF
TRBV19 | CASRGLAGGGETQYF
TRBV29-1 | CSGTSGSPLHNEQFF
TRBV2 | CASSEGTGSSSGNTIYF
TRBV29-1 | CSVDRGREFTEAFF
TRBV4-2 | CASSHGEFIEQFF
TRBV10-3 | CAIKTGTGNAEAFF
TRBV9 | CASSSSTGGADGYTF
TRBV6-5 | CASTYRDRGKLSYTF
TRBV6-1 | CASSEDPILLNTEAFF
TRBV5-6 | CASSLASGGQPQHF
TRBV10-2 | CASSAGPYGYTF
TRBV2 | CASRGNEQFF
TRBV19 | CASSIGLLTYEQYF
TRBV10-3 | CAIAGGSEQYF